The rows below give T cell receptor beta chains drawn from one sample of a study of T cells in Graves' hyperthyroidism and ophthalmopathy. One entry per CDR3 protein results from TCRdb running MiXCR on the multiplex PCR reads. The sample lists approximately 600,000 distinct CDR3 sequences; around 15% were seen once. Sequenced material: blood. All receptors come from a woman between 40 and 50 years old with Graves' ophthalmopathy. Each CDR3 is given with its conserved first and last residue. The D gene is left open where the match is weak. Clone size is not always given. Where it is, it says once, few, many or a class for expanded clones.

cdr3_aa cdr3_nt d_call v_call clone_size j_call
CASSGPGGHQPQHF TGTGCCAGCAGTGGACCGGGGGGCCATCAGCCCCAGCATTTT NA TRBV28 NA TRBJ1-5
CASSWGAGPYGYTF TGTGCCAGCAGTTGGGGGGCGGGCCCCTATGGCTACACCTTC NA TRBV28 many TRBJ1-2
CASSLALGTIVAKNIQYF TGTGCCAGCAGCTTAGCCCTAGGGACAATCGTGGCCAAAAACATTCAGTACTTC NA TRBV7-2 few TRBJ2-4
CASSEAGGGGYTF TGTGCCAGCAGTGAAGCAGGGGGAGGAGGCTACACCTTC NA TRBV2 many TRBJ1-2
CASSLERGPGSDRAFF TGCGCCAGCAGCCTGGAGAGGGGGCCGGGTTCGGATCGGGCTTTCTTT TRBD1 TRBV5-1 NA TRBJ1-1
CSASDPGAGELFF TGCAGTGCTAGCGACCCCGGGGCCGGGGAGCTGTTTTTT NA TRBV20-1 many TRBJ2-2
CASSFSPQETQYF TGTGCCAGCAGTTTTTCCCCTCAAGAGACCCAGTACTTC NA TRBV28 many TRBJ2-5
CASSKGGFDTEAFF TGCGCCAGCAGCAAAGGGGGGTTTGACACTGAAGCTTTCTTT NA TRBV5-1 NA TRBJ1-1
CASSPTAGRSYEQYF TGTGCCAGCTCACCAACCGCAGGGAGGTCCTACGAGCAGTACTTC NA TRBV18 NA TRBJ2-7
CAVSVLVENYGYTF TGTGCCGTCAGCGTATTGGTAGAGAACTATGGCTACACCTTC NA TRBV28 many TRBJ1-2
CASSTDSGSNQPQHF TGTGCCAGTAGTACCGACAGCGGTAGCAATCAGCCCCAGCATTTT NA TRBV19 many TRBJ1-5
CASSVGSPGTQYF TGTGCCAGCAGCGTAGGTTCCCCCGGGACCCAGTACTTC NA TRBV9 NA TRBJ2-5
CASSLGRFSDRVDEQYF TGTGCCAGCAGCTTAGGTCGGTTTAGCGACAGGGTCGACGAGCAGTACTTC TRBD1 TRBV11-1 many TRBJ2-7
CASSPTSGTYTGELFF TGTGCCAGCAGTCCGACTAGCGGGACTTACACCGGGGAGCTGTTTTTT TRBD2 TRBV6-1 many TRBJ2-2
CASSLGLAGAETQYF TGTGCCAGCAGCTTAGGACTAGCGGGAGCTGAGACCCAGTACTTC TRBD2 TRBV7-9 many TRBJ2-5
CASNLGALGETQYF TGTGCCAGCAACCTCGGGGCCCTTGGAGAGACCCAGTACTTC NA TRBV6-2/TRBV6-3 many TRBJ2-5
CASSWGGPGEETQYF TGTGCCAGCAGCTGGGGGGGACCTGGAGAAGAGACCCAGTACTTC TRBD2 TRBV5-4 many TRBJ2-5
CASSRGQGDHETQYF TGTGCCAGCAGCCGTGGACAGGGGGATCATGAGACCCAGTACTTC TRBD1 TRBV7-9 many TRBJ2-5
CASSLTRYTGLAENTGELFF TGTGCCAGCAGCTTGACCCGTTACACCGGACTAGCGGAAAACACCGGGGAGCTGTTTTTT TRBD2 TRBV5-4 few TRBJ2-2
CASSVNPSLGGNTGELFF TGTGCCAGCAGTGTCAACCCGTCCTTGGGCGGGAACACCGGGGAGCTGTTTTTT NA TRBV6-1 many TRBJ2-2
CASSYERAAYEQYF TGTGCCAGCAGTTACGAGCGGGCTGCCTACGAGCAGTACTTC NA TRBV6-5 many TRBJ2-7
CASSLVTGGRNTEAFF TGTGCCAGCAGTTTAGTAACAGGGGGAAGGAACACTGAAGCTTTCTTT TRBD1 TRBV28 many TRBJ1-1
CASSLSSLGGELFF TGTGCCAGCAGCCTCAGCAGTCTTGGAGGGGAGCTGTTTTTT NA TRBV28 many TRBJ2-2
CASSIFDSGNTIYF TGTGCCAGCAGTATTTTTGATTCTGGAAACACCATATATTTT NA TRBV12-3/TRBV12-4 many TRBJ1-3
CASRNSKRDPLLQETQYF TGTGCCAGCAGAAACTCTAAGCGGGACCCACTCCTCCAAGAGACCCAGTACTTC TRBD2 TRBV6-2/TRBV6-3 many TRBJ2-5
CASSYGEPGELFF TGTGCCAGCAGTTACGGCGAACCCGGGGAGCTGTTTTTT NA TRBV6-5 many TRBJ2-2
CASSSLGFTETQYF TGTGCCAGCAGCTCCCTGGGCTTTACGGAGACCCAGTACTTC NA TRBV7-8 many TRBJ2-5
CASSSDRGGETQYF TGTGCCAGCAGCTCAGACAGGGGTGGAGAGACCCAGTACTTC TRBD1 TRBV7-2 few TRBJ2-5
CASSFRLAQETQYF TGTGCCAGCAGCTTTAGACTAGCTCAAGAGACCCAGTACTTC TRBD2 TRBV11-1 many TRBJ2-5
CAWSRDGLYGYTF TGTGCCTGGAGTAGGGACGGACTCTATGGCTACACCTTC NA TRBV30 many TRBJ1-2
CSARGRSGRAHETQYF TGCAGTGCTAGGGGCCGCAGCGGGAGGGCCCACGAGACCCAGTACTTC TRBD2 TRBV20-1 few TRBJ2-5
CASSAGRLAKNIQYF TGTGCCAGCAGTGCTGGCAGACTAGCCAAAAACATTCAGTACTTC NA TRBV2 NA TRBJ2-4
CASSPSRVSGNTIYF TGTGCCAGCAGCCCGTCCAGGGTCTCTGGAAACACCATATATTTT NA TRBV6-1 many TRBJ1-3